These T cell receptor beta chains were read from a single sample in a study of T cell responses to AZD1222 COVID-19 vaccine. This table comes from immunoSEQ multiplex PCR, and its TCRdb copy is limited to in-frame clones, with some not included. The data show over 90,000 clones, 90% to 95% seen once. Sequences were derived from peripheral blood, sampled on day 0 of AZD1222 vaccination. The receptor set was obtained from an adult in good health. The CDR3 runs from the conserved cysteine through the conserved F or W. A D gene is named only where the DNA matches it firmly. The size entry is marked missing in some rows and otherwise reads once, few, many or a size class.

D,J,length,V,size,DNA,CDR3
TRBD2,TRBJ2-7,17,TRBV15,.,TGTGCCACCAGCCCACAGAAGGTCGGGACTAGCGGCTACGAGCAGTACTTC,CATSPQKVGTSGYEQYF
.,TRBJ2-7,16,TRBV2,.,TGTGCCAGCAGTGAAGCGCTTCGTGGGGACGCCTACGAGCAGTACTTC,CASSEALRGDAYEQYF
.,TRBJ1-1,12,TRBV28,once,TGTGCCATACGGGGATCTGGCACTGAAGCTTTCTTT,CAIRGSGTEAFF
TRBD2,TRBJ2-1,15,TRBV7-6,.,TGTGCCAGCAGCTTATTGCGGGAGGCCTACAATGAGCAGTTCTTC,CASSLLREAYNEQFF
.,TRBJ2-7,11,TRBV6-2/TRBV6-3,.,TGTGCCAGCAGTCAGGGATTCGAACAGTACTTC,CASSQGFEQYF
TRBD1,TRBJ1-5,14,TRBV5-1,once,TGCGCCAGCAGCTTCACAGGGGGTGGTCAGCCCCAGCATTTT,CASSFTGGGQPQHF
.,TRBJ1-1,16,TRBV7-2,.,TGTGCCAGCAGCTTAGTCCCTACAGATATGAACACTGAAGCTTTCTTT,CASSLVPTDMNTEAFF
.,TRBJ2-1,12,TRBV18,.,TGTGCCAGCTCACCAGGGGGGAATGAGCAGTTCTTC,CASSPGGNEQFF
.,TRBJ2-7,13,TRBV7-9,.,TGTGCCAGCAGCTCCGGACTATCGGGCGAGCAGTACTTC,CASSSGLSGEQYF
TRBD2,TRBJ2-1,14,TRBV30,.,TGTGCCTGGAGAACCGGGACTAGCGGAAATGAGCAGTTCTTC,CAWRTGTSGNEQFF
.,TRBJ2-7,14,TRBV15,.,TGTGCCACCAGCTCGGACCGGAGCTCCTACGAGCAGTACTTC,CATSSDRSSYEQYF
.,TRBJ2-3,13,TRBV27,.,TGTGCCAGCAGAACTTCATTAGAGGGCACGCAGTATTTT,CASRTSLEGTQYF
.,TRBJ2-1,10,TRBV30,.,TGTGCCTGGAGTCGCAATGAGCAGTTCTTC,CAWSRNEQFF
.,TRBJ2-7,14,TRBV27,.,TGTGCCAGCAGTTTAGACCGAGCCGGTTACGAGCAGTACTTC,CASSLDRAGYEQYF
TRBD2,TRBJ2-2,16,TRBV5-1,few,TGCGCCAGCAGCTTGGGGATAGCGGGAGGTTCCGGGGAGCTGTTTTTT,CASSLGIAGGSGELFF
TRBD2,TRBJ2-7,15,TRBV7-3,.,TGTGCCAGCAGCTTAAGCCCCGGGGGGGCGCGCGAGCAGTACTTC,CASSLSPGGAREQYF
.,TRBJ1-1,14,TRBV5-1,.,TGCGCCAGCACCTTTGATGGGGGTCAGACTGAAGCTTTCTTT,CASTFDGGQTEAFF
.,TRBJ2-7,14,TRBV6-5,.,TGTGCCACCTCCGAAGGGACGGGCCCCTACGAGCAGTACTTC,CATSEGTGPYEQYF
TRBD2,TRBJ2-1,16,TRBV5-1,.,TGCGCCAGCAGCTTGGATCTAGCGGGAGGGCCCTATGAGCAGTTCTTC,CASSLDLAGGPYEQFF
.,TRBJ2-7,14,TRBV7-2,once,TGTGCCAGCAGCTCCTTACGTCAGGGATACGAGCAGTACTTC,CASSSLRQGYEQYF
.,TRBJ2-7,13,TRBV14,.,TGTGCCAGCAGCCTACACTCCGCCTACGAGCAGTACTTC,CASSLHSAYEQYF
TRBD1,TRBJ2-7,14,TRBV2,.,TGTGCCAGCAGGGGGGACAGGGTCGGCCACGAGCAGTACTTC,CASRGDRVGHEQYF
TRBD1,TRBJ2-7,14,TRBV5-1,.,TGCGCCAGCAGCGCCGGGACAGGAGGAAACGAGCAGTACTTC,CASSAGTGGNEQYF
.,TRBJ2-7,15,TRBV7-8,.,TGTGCCAGCAGCTGGACAGTAGTGTCATCCTACGAGCAGTACTTC,CASSWTVVSSYEQYF
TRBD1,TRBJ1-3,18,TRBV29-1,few,TGCAGCGTACGCCCGGGGGGGACAGGTCGAGACTCTGGAAACACCATATATTTT,CSVRPGGTGRDSGNTIYF
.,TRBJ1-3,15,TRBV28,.,TGTGCCAGCGGGGACACGCGCTTGTTTGGAAACACCATATATTTT,CASGDTRLFGNTIYF
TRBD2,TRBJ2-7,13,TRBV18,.,TGTGCCAGCTCACCTCTCCCGGGAGGGTTGATGTACTTC,CASSPLPGGLMYF
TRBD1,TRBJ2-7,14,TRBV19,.,TGTGCCAGTAGTTGGGGACAGGAATCCTACGAGCAGTACTTC,CASSWGQESYEQYF
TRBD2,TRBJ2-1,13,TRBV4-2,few,TGTGCCAGCAGCCCTACTAGCGTAGGGGAGCAGTTCTTC,CASSPTSVGEQFF
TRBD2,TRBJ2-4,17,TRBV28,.,TGTGCCAGCAGTTTACCGACGGGAGGAGCTGCCAAAAACATTCAGTACTTC,CASSLPTGGAAKNIQYF
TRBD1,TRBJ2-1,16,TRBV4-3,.,TGCGCCAGCAGCCAAGACTGGGACAGGGGCCCCAATGAGCAGTTCTTC,CASSQDWDRGPNEQFF
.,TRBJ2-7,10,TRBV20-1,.,TGCAGTGCTGGGGGTTTGGAGCAGTACTTC,CSAGGLEQYF
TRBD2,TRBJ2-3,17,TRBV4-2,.,TGTGCCAGCAGCCAAGATGCGGCTAGCGGGCGGGCAGATACGCAGTATTTT,CASSQDAASGRADTQYF
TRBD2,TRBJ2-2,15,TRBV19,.,TGTGCCAGTAGTATAGGGGCGGGAGCCACCGGGGAGCTGTTTTTT,CASSIGAGATGELFF
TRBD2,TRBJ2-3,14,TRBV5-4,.,TGTGCCAGCAGGTGGGAGGGATCGGCAGATACGCAGTATTTT,CASRWEGSADTQYF
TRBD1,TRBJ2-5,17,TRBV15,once,TGTGCCACCAGCAGCCAAACAGGGGCAGGGACGAGGGAGACCCAGTACTTC,CATSSQTGAGTRETQYF
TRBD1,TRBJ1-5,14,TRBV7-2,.,TGTGCCAGCAGCCCGGACAGGGGCTCTCAGCCCCAGCATTTT,CASSPDRGSQPQHF
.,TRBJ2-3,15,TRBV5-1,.,TGCGCCAGCAGCTTGGGCACAGCTAGCACAGATACGCAGTATTTT,CASSLGTASTDTQYF
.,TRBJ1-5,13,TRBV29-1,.,TGCAGCGTTGAGGACGGGGCCGGTTGGCCCCAGCATTTT,CSVEDGAGWPQHF
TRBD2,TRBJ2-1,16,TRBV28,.,TGTGCCAGCAGTTCAGGGACTAGCGGGTGGGTCAATGAGCAGTTCTTC,CASSSGTSGWVNEQFF
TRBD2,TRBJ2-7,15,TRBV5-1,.,TGCGCCAGCAGCTTGCGCCTAGCGGGAGGGTACGAGCAGTACTTC,CASSLRLAGGYEQYF
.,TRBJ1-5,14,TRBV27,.,TGTGCCAGCAGCCGCCCGGGGACGGGGCAGCCCCAGCATTTT,CASSRPGTGQPQHF
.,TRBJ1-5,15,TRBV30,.,TGTGCCTGGAGTGTAGGTAGCAGTAGCAATCAGCCCCAGCATTTT,CAWSVGSSSNQPQHF
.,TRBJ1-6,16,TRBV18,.,TGTGCCAGCTCACCAGGGTCCGGACTGACCTATTCACCCCTCCACTTT,CASSPGSGLTYSPLHF